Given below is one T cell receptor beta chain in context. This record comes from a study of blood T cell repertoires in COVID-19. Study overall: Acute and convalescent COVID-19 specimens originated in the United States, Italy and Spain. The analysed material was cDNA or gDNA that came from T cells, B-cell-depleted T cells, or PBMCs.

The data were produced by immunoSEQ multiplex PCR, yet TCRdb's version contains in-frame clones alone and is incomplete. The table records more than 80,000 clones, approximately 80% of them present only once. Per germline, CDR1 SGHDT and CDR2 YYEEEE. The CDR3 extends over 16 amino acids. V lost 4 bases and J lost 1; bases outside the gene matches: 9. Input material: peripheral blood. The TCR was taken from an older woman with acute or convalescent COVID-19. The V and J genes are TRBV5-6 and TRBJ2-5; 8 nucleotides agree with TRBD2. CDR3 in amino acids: CASSAIGSGGQETQYF. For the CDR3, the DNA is TGTGCCAGCAGCGCAATCGGAAGCGGGGGCCAAGAGACCCAGTACTTC.